The sequence of this T cell receptor beta chain was determined in a study of shared clonotypes between healthy human individuals. Study background: Researchers assigned three CD4 naive, three CD4 memory, two CD8 naive and one CD8 memory plate to each donor. Findings and limits, study-wide: Some clonotypes were shared by all four sorted-subset donors, while others were not shared. The non-shared ones had lower generation probabilities than the shared ones.

About this clone itself: Its antigen is as yet unknown.

Cells designated naive CD8 were CD45RO-negative and were positively selected for CCR7, with terminally differentiated effector memory CD45RA+ cells excluded. The test was conducted at deep level. Produced via immunoSEQ multiplex PCR; TCRdb's table is partial and in-frame only. The sample lists more than 2 million clones; around 96% were seen once. The receptor's source is a young man in good health. Sequenced material: naive CD8+ T cells sorted from blood.

The CDR3 here is CASSYPGTGAFF. The CDR3 region has the DNA TGTGCCAGCAGTTACCCCGGGACGGGGGCTTTCTTT. The chain links TRBV6-5 to TRBJ1-1, with TRBD1 as a possible D gene (5 bases). The CDR3 spans 12 residues. In germline, CDR1 is MNHEY, CDR2 SVGAGI. Trimming took off 2 bases at V and 11 bases at J, with 12 bases between the two ends.